The T cell receptor (beta chain) described here comes from a study of T cell responses to AZD1222 COVID-19 vaccine. Notes on the study in general: CD4 TCRs covered the whole spike, strongest at regions 160-218 and 743-854. Repertoire sampling happened only post peak T cell response. Spike-specific TCR breadth and depth went up after people got two AZD1222 doses. The donors showed a predominance of white British ancestry and of females, with possible underestimation of clonal diversity.

Points on this clone: What it binds is not known.

Using immunoSEQ multiplex PCR, the repertoire was profiled, and TCRdb retains in-frame clones only, with some absent. The sample contains some 170,000 clones, around 89% of which appear only once. The specimen comprised peripheral blood, sampled 28 days after the second dose of the MenACWY control vaccine. This clonotype was obtained from an adult who received the MenACWY meningococcal vaccine as a control.

The CDR3 loop is CASRKTQGLDIQYF. The CDR3 nucleotides read TGTGCCAGCAGGAAGACTCAGGGTTTGGACATTCAGTACTTC. This sequence joins TRBV6-5 and TRBJ2-4; maybe TRBD1 (5 bases). The V gene lost 6 bases and the J gene lost 8 bases, with 17 bases spanning the gap. The CDR3 has 14 residues. Germline loops: CDR1 MNHEY, CDR2 SVGAGI.